This T cell receptor (beta chain) was retrieved from a study of beta chain features in type 1 diabetes. Study information: The study found patients and healthy donors alike in age, gender and cell yields. Findings of the study overall: Patients' naive, central memory and Treg TCRB repertoires seemed closer to one another than those of healthy donors.

This clone was observed a handful of times. The antigen remains unidentified. Sequencing targeted expressed TCRB transcripts, as all isolated RNA had been reverse transcribed. TCRdb keeps only in-frame clones here, not all; method: immunoSEQ multiplex PCR. The sample yields around 500,000 clones, over 10% seen once. The sequencing input was naive CD4+ T cells from blood. The source is a woman between 18 and 29 years old in good health.

The DNA for the CDR3 is TGTGCCAGCAGGAGGACAGCCCAAGAGACCCAGTACTTC. Encoded protein: CASRRTAQETQYF. The chain joins TRBV28 to TRBJ2-5; D is perhaps TRBD1 (6 bases). The V and J ends lost 6 bases and 1 base respectively, with 9 bases between them. Germline V lookup: CDR1 MDHEN, CDR2 SYDVKM. The CDR3 extends over 13 amino acids.